This note documents a single T cell receptor beta chain sequence. Its binding antigen is unknown. Within one base of it there is no much larger clone, and no base qualities were kept. The CDR3 regions of human TCRbeta chains were analyzed by immunosequencing. Per the original workflow: TCRs in the repertoires were matched against a reference library of SARS-CoV-2-specific TCRs that had been generated with the MIRA antigen-specificity platform. Breadth was defined as the fraction of unique TCRs that were SARS-CoV-2-associated. Depth was defined as the fraction of total T cells that were SARS-CoV-2-associated. Using the MIRA data, each spike-specific TCR was assigned both to the spike region to which the TCR was reactive and to a CD4 or CD8 class. Log10-transformed breadth and depth values were compared by one-way ANOVA with Sidak's multiple comparisons tests. The source is immuneACCESS, and TCRdb retained only in-frame sequences with V and J called. Part of the clones is not carried over; for the studies checked, unresolved V genes explain less than half of this, and the remainder is unexplained. Clonal size and the V and J genes are those of that table, whereas D and trimming came from the DNA. The sample table holds about 180,000 clones, of which around nine tenths were seen once. The ten largest clones capture roughly 1.7% of the sample.

These data are taken from a study of T cell responses to AZD1222 COVID-19 vaccine listed by TCRdb under 2021. About the study as a whole: AZD1222 recipients with second doses at about 4 weeks or about 12 weeks were pooled, because spike-specific TCR depth and breadth did not differ between schedules. TCR sequencing covered roughly 230 trial participants: about 210 given two doses of AZD1222 and 26 given two doses of MenACWY control vaccine. Trial participants were enrolled by age into 18-55, 56-69 and 70-plus year subgroups, with about 150, 28 and 57 TCR-sequenced participants respectively. What the authors observed across the whole study: The vaccine-associated CD4 TCRs covered the entire spike protein, and the dominant responses fell in regions 160-218 and 743-854. Because no day 14 peak-response samples were available, the repertoires could be characterized only after the peak T cell response. In the small 56-69-year group, the increase in depth fell short of significance, most likely because of low power. Participants were mostly white British and included more females than males, and it was suggested by the authors that clonal diversity may have been underestimated. After two AZD1222 doses, spike-specific TCR breadth and depth were significantly higher than at day 0 and than in MenACWY recipients. Nearly half of unique spike-specific TCRs reportedly recognized epitopes outside regions mutated in the B.1.351 and B.1.1.7 variants. Conclusions about previously exposed vaccinees are limited because only a handful of AZD1222 recipients were SARS-CoV-2 seropositive at baseline.

The time point label corresponds to: baseline before first vaccination. The vaccinee samples were drawn from two UK trials, COV001 and COV002, one of which was a single-blind randomized controlled phase 2/3 trial testing AZD1222 (ChAdOx1 nCoV-19) in healthy adults. For TCRbeta chain sequencing, PBMC samples from trial participants were taken at day 0 and at day 28 after the second dose. The CDR1 and CDR2 encoded by the germline V gene (reference sequence) are LGHDT and YNNKEL. From the cysteine through the phenylalanine, the CDR3 covers 14 amino acids. The entry retains the CDR3 DNA only, 42 bases that are in frame from base 1. The V end loses 1 base and the J end loses 6 bases, and a stretch of 12 bases separates them.

This sequence was found in an adult in good health. The chain is assembled from TRBV3-1 (or the pseudogene TRBV3-2) and TRBJ1-2; matching of 5 bases hints at TRBD1 as the D gene. Sample: peripheral blood, taken on day 0 of AZD1222 vaccination. The DNA sequence is given as TGTGCCAGCAGCCAAGGGGGGAGAGGCCATGGCTACACCTTC. It codes for CASSQGGRGHGYTF.